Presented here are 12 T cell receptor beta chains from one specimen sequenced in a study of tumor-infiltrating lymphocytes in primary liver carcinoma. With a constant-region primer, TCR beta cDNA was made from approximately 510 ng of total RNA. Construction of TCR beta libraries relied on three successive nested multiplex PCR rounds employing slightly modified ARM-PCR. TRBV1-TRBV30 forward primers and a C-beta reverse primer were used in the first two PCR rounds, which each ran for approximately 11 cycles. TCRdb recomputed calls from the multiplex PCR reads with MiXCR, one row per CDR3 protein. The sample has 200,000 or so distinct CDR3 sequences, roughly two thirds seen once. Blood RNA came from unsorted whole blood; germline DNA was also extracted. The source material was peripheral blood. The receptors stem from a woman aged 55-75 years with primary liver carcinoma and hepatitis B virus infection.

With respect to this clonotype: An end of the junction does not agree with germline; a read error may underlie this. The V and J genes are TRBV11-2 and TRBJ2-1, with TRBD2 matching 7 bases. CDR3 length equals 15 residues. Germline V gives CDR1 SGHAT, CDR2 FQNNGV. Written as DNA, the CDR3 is TGTGCCAGTAGCTCCCGGGCGGGAGATCTTAATGAGCAGTTCTTC. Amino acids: CASSSRAGDLNEQFF.

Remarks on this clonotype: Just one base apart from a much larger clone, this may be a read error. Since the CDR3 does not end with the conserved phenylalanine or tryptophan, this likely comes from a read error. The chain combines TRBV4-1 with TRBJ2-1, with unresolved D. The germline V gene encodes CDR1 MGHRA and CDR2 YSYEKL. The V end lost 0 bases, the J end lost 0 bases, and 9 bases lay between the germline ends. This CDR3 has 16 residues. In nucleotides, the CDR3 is TGCGCCAGCAGCCAAGATCGGGTGAGCTCCTACAATGAGCAGTTCTCC. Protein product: CASSQDRVSSYNEQFS.

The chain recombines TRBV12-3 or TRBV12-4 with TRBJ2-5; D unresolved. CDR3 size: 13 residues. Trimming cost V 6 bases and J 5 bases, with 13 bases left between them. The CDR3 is CASRAGMRETQYF. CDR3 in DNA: TGTGCCAGCAGGGCAGGAATGCGGGAGACCCAGTACTTC.

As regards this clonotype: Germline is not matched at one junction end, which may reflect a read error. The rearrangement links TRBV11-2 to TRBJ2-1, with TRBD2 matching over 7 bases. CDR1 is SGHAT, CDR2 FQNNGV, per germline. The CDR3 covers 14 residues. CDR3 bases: TGTGCCAGGAGCTTAGGGAGGGACTACAATAAGCAGTTCTTC. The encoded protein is CARSLGRDYNKQFF.

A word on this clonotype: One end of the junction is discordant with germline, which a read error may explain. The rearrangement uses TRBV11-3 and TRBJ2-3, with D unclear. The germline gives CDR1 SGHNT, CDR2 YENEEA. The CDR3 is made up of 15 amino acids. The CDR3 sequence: CDSSPPRVSQDTQYF. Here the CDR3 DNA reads TGTGACAGCAGTCCGCCTAGAGTGAGCCAAGATACGCAGTATTTT.

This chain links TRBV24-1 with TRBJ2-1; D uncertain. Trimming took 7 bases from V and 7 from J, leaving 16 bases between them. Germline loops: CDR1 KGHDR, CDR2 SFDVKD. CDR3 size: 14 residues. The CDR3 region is CATSDRPEGNEQFF. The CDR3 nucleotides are TGTGCCACCAGCGACCGACCTGAAGGGAATGAGCAGTTCTTC.

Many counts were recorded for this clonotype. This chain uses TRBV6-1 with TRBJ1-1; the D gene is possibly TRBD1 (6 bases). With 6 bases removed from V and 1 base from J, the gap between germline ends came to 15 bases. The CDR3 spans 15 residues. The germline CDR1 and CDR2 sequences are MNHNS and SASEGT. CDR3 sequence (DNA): TGTGCCAGCAGCGTTTACAGGGTCGGGAACACTGAAGCTTTCTTT. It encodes CASSVYRVGNTEAFF.

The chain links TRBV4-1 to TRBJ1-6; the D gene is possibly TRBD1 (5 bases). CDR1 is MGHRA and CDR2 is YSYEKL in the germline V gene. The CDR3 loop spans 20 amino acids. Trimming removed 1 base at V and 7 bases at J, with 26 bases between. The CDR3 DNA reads TGCGCCAGCAGCCAAGCCATAAAGGGTAAGGGGCCCGGCTCAAATTCACCCCTCCACTTT. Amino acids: CASSQAIKGKGPGSNSPLHF.

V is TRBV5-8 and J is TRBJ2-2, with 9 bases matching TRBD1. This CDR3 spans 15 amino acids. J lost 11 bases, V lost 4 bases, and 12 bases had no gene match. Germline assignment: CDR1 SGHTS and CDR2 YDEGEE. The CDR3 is CASSVGTGRRGELFF. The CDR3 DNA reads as TGTGCCAGCAGCGTCGGGACAGGGAGGCGGGGAGAGCTGTTTTTT.

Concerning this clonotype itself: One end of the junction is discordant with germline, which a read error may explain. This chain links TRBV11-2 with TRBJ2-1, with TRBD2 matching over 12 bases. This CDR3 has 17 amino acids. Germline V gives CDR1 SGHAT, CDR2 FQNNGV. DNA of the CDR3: TGTGCCAGCAGCCCCCGACTAGCGGGAGTGAGTTACAATGAACAGCTCTTC. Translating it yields CASSPRLAGVSYNEQLF.

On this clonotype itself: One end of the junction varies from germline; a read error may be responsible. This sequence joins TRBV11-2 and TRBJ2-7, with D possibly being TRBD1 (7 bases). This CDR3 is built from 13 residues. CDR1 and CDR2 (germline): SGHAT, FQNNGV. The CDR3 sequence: CASWRDSAYEQYF. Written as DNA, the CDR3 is TGTGCCAGTTGGCGGGACAGCGCCTACGAGCAATACTTC.

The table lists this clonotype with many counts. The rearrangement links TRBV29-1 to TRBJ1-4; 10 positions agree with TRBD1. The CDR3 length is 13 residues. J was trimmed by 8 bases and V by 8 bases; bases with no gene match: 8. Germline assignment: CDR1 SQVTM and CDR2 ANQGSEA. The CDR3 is CSWSDRGREKLFF. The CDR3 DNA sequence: TGCAGCTGGTCGGACAGGGGGAGGGAAAAACTGTTTTTT.